Listed below are T cell receptor beta chains from one sample, sequenced in a study of control samples from healthy donors and cancer patients. The table came from immunoSEQ multiplex PCR; TCRdb's copy has only in-frame clones and leaves some out. This sample has about 80,000 clones, with 91% found just once. The specimen was blood. Receptors were obtained from a man aged 50 to 60 in good health. Each CDR3 is given with its conserved first and last residue. The order of the fields is V gene, J gene, D gene, clone size, CDR3 protein, CDR3 DNA. A D gene is named only where the DNA matches it firmly. Size tells how often a clone was seen (once, few, many) or the class of an expanded clone, and some rows leave it out.

v_gene: TRBV7-8
j_gene: TRBJ1-4
d_gene: -
abundance: -
CDR3aa: CASSLARTALNEKLFF
CDR3nt: TGTGCCAGCAGCTTAGCCCGGACGGCCCTTAATGAAAAACTGTTTTTT

v_gene: TRBV19
j_gene: TRBJ1-2
d_gene: -
abundance: -
CDR3aa: CASTTFGGNYGYTF
CDR3nt: TGTGCCAGTACCACATTTGGAGGGAACTATGGCTACACCTTC

v_gene: TRBV7-9
j_gene: TRBJ1-5
d_gene: -
abundance: -
CDR3aa: CASSLESGNQPQHF
CDR3nt: TGTGCCAGCAGCTTAGAATCTGGCAATCAGCCCCAGCATTTT

v_gene: TRBV30
j_gene: TRBJ1-1
d_gene: -
abundance: -
CDR3aa: CAWSFGRLNTEAFF
CDR3nt: TGTGCCTGGAGTTTCGGCAGGCTGAACACTGAAGCTTTCTTT

v_gene: TRBV5-6
j_gene: TRBJ2-7
d_gene: -
abundance: -
CDR3aa: CASSLGAGDEQYF
CDR3nt: TGTGCCAGCAGCCTGGGGGCCGGGGACGAGCAGTACTTC

v_gene: TRBV6-5
j_gene: TRBJ2-1
d_gene: TRBD1
abundance: -
CDR3aa: CASSRDRGYEQFF
CDR3nt: TGTGCCAGCAGTCGGGACAGGGGATACGAGCAGTTCTTC

v_gene: TRBV6-5
j_gene: TRBJ1-2
d_gene: -
abundance: -
CDR3aa: CASRSLDTLNYGYTF
CDR3nt: TGTGCCAGCAGGTCTCTGGACACTTTGAACTATGGCTACACCTTC

v_gene: TRBV2
j_gene: TRBJ1-1
d_gene: TRBD1
abundance: -
CDR3aa: CASTMDRGTTEAFF
CDR3nt: TGTGCCAGCACCATGGACAGGGGGACCACTGAAGCTTTCTTT

v_gene: TRBV2
j_gene: TRBJ1-1
d_gene: -
abundance: -
CDR3aa: CASSLKGVTEAFF
CDR3nt: TGTGCCAGCAGTCTTAAGGGGGTTACTGAAGCTTTCTTT

v_gene: TRBV27
j_gene: TRBJ2-2
d_gene: -
abundance: -
CDR3aa: CASSASRGDTGELFF
CDR3nt: TGTGCCAGCAGTGCCTCTCGGGGAGACACCGGGGAGCTGTTTTTT

v_gene: TRBV19
j_gene: TRBJ1-5
d_gene: -
abundance: once
CDR3aa: CASSIAGSRNQPQHF
CDR3nt: TGTGCCAGTAGTATCGCAGGGAGTCGGAATCAGCCCCAGCATTTT

v_gene: TRBV7-9
j_gene: TRBJ1-5
d_gene: TRBD1
abundance: -
CDR3aa: CASRGQGQPQHF
CDR3nt: TGTGCCAGCAGGGGACAGGGCCAGCCCCAGCATTTT

v_gene: TRBV3-1/TRBV3-2
j_gene: TRBJ2-3
d_gene: -
abundance: -
CDR3aa: CASSRYDERDHTDTQYF
CDR3nt: TGTGCCAGCAGCCGCTACGACGAGAGAGATCACACAGATACGCAGTATTTT

v_gene: TRBV9
j_gene: TRBJ1-2
d_gene: TRBD1
abundance: -
CDR3aa: CASSVGMGQGGTF
CDR3nt: TGTGCCAGCAGCGTAGGAATGGGACAGGGTGGCACCTTC

v_gene: TRBV7-9
j_gene: TRBJ2-3
d_gene: -
abundance: -
CDR3aa: CASSPLSNRDTQYF
CDR3nt: TGTGCCAGCAGCCCGTTATCAAACCGGGATACGCAGTATTTT

v_gene: TRBV5-1
j_gene: TRBJ2-7
d_gene: TRBD1
abundance: once
CDR3aa: CASSPGQGEYEQYF
CDR3nt: TGCGCCAGCAGCCCGGGACAGGGGGAATACGAGCAGTACTTC

v_gene: TRBV19
j_gene: TRBJ2-6
d_gene: -
abundance: -
CDR3aa: CASSIGRLSGANVLTF
CDR3nt: TGTGCCAGTAGTATCGGGCGACTCTCTGGGGCCAACGTCCTGACTTTC

v_gene: TRBV6-2/TRBV6-3
j_gene: TRBJ1-2
d_gene: -
abundance: -
CDR3aa: CASSPWEGLYNYGYTF
CDR3nt: TGTGCCAGCAGCCCGTGGGAGGGTTTATATAACTATGGCTACACCTTC

v_gene: TRBV7-9
j_gene: TRBJ1-2
d_gene: -
abundance: -
CDR3aa: CASSLIQGSGNYGYTF
CDR3nt: TGTGCCAGCAGCTTGATTCAGGGGTCAGGAAACTATGGCTACACCTTC

v_gene: TRBV10-3
j_gene: TRBJ1-2
d_gene: -
abundance: once
CDR3aa: CAISESARTSGGYTF
CDR3nt: TGTGCCATCAGTGAGTCCGCCAGGACATCTGGTGGCTACACCTTC

v_gene: TRBV6-6
j_gene: TRBJ1-1
d_gene: -
abundance: -
CDR3aa: CASRTLGNTEAFF
CDR3nt: TGTGCCAGCAGAACATTAGGGAACACTGAAGCTTTCTTT

v_gene: TRBV27
j_gene: TRBJ2-7
d_gene: -
abundance: -
CDR3aa: CASSVSPGTIYEQYF
CDR3nt: TGTGCCAGCAGTGTCTCCCCGGGGACAATCTACGAGCAGTACTTC

v_gene: TRBV19
j_gene: TRBJ2-1
d_gene: -
abundance: -
CDR3aa: CASSQGSKVNEQFF
CDR3nt: TGTGCCAGTAGTCAGGGGTCTAAAGTCAATGAGCAGTTCTTC

v_gene: TRBV5-6
j_gene: TRBJ1-2
d_gene: -
abundance: -
CDR3aa: CASSLGTLRGGYTF
CDR3nt: TGTGCCAGCAGCCTCGGGACTTTACGGGGAGGCTACACCTTC

v_gene: TRBV6-5
j_gene: TRBJ1-2
d_gene: TRBD1
abundance: -
CDR3aa: CASSYSGQAVGGYTF
CDR3nt: TGTGCCAGCAGTTACTCCGGACAGGCGGTCGGTGGCTACACCTTC